This T cell receptor beta chain was found in a study of blood T cell repertoires in COVID-19. Study details: The United States, Italy and Spain were the sources of the acute and convalescent COVID-19 samples.

This clone was detected a few times. Per germline, CDR1 GTSNPN and CDR2 SVGIG (reference sequence). The CDR3 length is 15 residues. With 0 bases clipped from V and 5 bases from J, the junction kept 9 bases outside the gene matches. Original analysis: By means of reference gene primer amplification, nucleated cell counts were estimated. Sequencing was performed with immunoSEQ multiplex PCR; in TCRdb, only in-frame clones are kept and a portion is missing. V and J calls and clone size are given by that table; D and trimming were obtained from the DNA. The sample lists over 60,000 clones, roughly 80% occurring once.

The source material was peripheral blood. The receptor was isolated from a man aged 45-60 years with COVID-19, enrolled during active disease. V is TRBV30 and J is TRBJ1-2; the match to TRBD1 covers 7 bases. The CDR3 reads CAWSVPRTGGYGYTF. Here the CDR3 DNA reads TGTGCCTGGAGTGTACCTAGGACAGGAGGTTATGGCTACACCTTC. Looking up the rest from reference TRBV30 and TRBJ1-2 gives the full variable domain: SQTIHQWPATLVQPVGSPLSLECTVEGTSNPNLYWYRQAAGRGLQLLFYSVGIGQISSEVPQNLSASRPQDRQFILSSKKLLLSDSGFYLCAWSVPRTGGYGYTFGSGTRLTVV.